This passage covers 20 T cell receptor beta chains from one sample sequenced in a study of read filtering for tumor transcriptome and immune sequencing. Molecular barcoded adaptors covering alpha/delta and beta/gamma chains were used on roughly 400 ng RNA. TCRdb used MiXCR to reprocess the reads, holding one entry per CDR3 protein. The data hold 11,000 to 15,000 distinct CDR3 sequences, with roughly 21% observed a single time. Input material: a population of CD138-negative cells sorted from bone marrow. All receptors come from a donor aged 40 or over with multiple myeloma.

This clonotype was counted many times. The rearrangement uses TRBV24-1 and TRBJ2-5; 7 bases agree with TRBD2. The CDR3 extends over 14 amino acids. In germline, CDR1 is KGHDR, CDR2 SFDVKD. Unmatched junction bases numbered 4, after V lost 3 bases and J lost 4 bases. The CDR3 nucleotides are TGTGCCACCAGTGATCCAGGGAGGGGAGAGACCCAGTACTTC. Translation gives CATSDPGRGETQYF.

In the case of this clonotype: A far larger clone lies a single base away; this is likely a read error. The V call is TRBV19, the J call TRBJ2-3; D unclear. This CDR3 has 15 amino acids. Germline V gene data show CDR1 as LNHDA and CDR2 as SQIVND (reference sequence). CDR3 nucleotides: TGTGCCAGTAGTGTCCGGACCGCGGCGACTGAAAAACTGTCTTTT. As protein: CASSVRTAATEKLSF.

This clonotype is classed as medium-sized (0.01 to 0.1%). The chain combines TRBV30 with TRBJ2-1, with D possibly TRBD2 on 6 matching bases. From germline, CDR1 is GTSNPN and CDR2 SVGIG (reference sequence). The CDR3 is 14 residues long. V shed 2 bases and J shed 10 bases, with 18 bases lying between them. This CDR3 is CAWSPTRASAEQFF. The CDR3 nucleotides are TGTGCCTGGAGTCCGACTAGGGCTAGCGCGGAGCAGTTCTTC. Combining the CDR3 with reference TRBV30 and TRBJ2-1 gives the whole variable domain SQTIHQWPATLVQPVGSPLSLECTVEGTSNPNLYWYRQAAGRGLQLLFYSVGIGQISSEVPQNLSASRPQDRQFILSSKKLLLSDSGFYLCAWSPTRASAEQFFGPGTRLTVL.

This clonotype was seen only a few times. V gene TRBV19 combines with J gene TRBJ1-2, with D possibly TRBD1 on 5 matching bases. The CDR3 loop spans 13 amino acids. V was clipped by 9 bases and J by 4 bases, with 15 bases between them. Germline V gene data show CDR1 as LNHDA and CDR2 as SQIVND (reference sequence). CDR3 loop: CASSTQGAYGYTF. As DNA, the CDR3 is TGTGCCAGCAGCACGCAGGGCGCCTATGGCTACACCTTC.

This clonotype occurred a few times. V is TRBV2 and J is TRBJ1-2; no firm D call. CDR3 length: 12 amino acids. Germline-derived CDR1 and CDR2 are SNHLY and FYNNEI. V shed 7 bases and J shed 4 bases, with 10 bases lying between them. CDR3 sequence: CASIQAGYGYTF. As DNA, the CDR3 is TGTGCCAGCATTCAGGCAGGCTATGGCTACACCTTC.

This clonotype was recorded many times. The gene calls are TRBV6-6 and TRBJ2-2; possibly TRBD2 for D (5 bases). Germline loops: CDR1 MNHNY, CDR2 SVGAGI (reference sequence). Trimming stripped 1 base from V and 7 bases from J, with 10 bases between. CDR3 length: 14 amino acids. CDR3 in amino acids: CASSYFNRGGELFF. In DNA, the CDR3 is TGTGCCAGCAGTTACTTTAACCGGGGCGGGGAGCTGTTTTTT.

Regarding this clonotype: This is likely a read error, given that the CDR3 carries no conserved phenylalanine or tryptophan at its end. The rearrangement uses TRBV7-6 and TRBJ1-6; D might be TRBD1 (6 bases). Trimming left V 0 bases short and J 8 bases short, with 11 bases between. Germline V gene data show CDR1 as SGHVS and CDR2 as FNYEAQ. This CDR3 contains 15 residues. CDR3 residues: CASSLAPAGDSPLHL. CDR3 coding DNA: TGTGCCAGCAGCTTAGCGCCGGCAGGGGATTCACCCCTCCACCTT.

This clonotype was found many times. The chain employs TRBV2 and TRBJ2-2; TRBD1 aligns across 7 bases. The CDR3 contains 18 residues. CDR1 and CDR2 (germline): SNHLY, FYNNEI. Trimming removed 6 bases from V and 0 bases from J; junction bases left unmatched: 13. The CDR3 here is CASRGLTGISSNTGELFF. DNA of the CDR3: TGTGCCAGCAGAGGATTGACAGGGATCTCTTCGAACACCGGGGAGCTGTTTTTT.

This clonotype was seen at least ten times. The V and J genes are TRBV6-6 and TRBJ1-4; tentatively, D is TRBD1 (5 bases). The germline V gene has CDR1 MNHNY and CDR2 SVGAGI (reference sequence). Trimming shortened V by 2 bases and J by 12 bases, and 13 bases separated the two germline ends. This CDR3 spans 13 amino acids. CDR3 sequence: CASSYGSRGELFF. The CDR3 DNA is TGTGCCAGCAGTTACGGGTCCCGGGGGGAACTGTTTTTT.

This clonotype was seen more than once but under ten times. The V gene is TRBV6-1, the J gene TRBJ2-3; D unclear. The CDR3 is made up of 13 amino acids. V gave up 3 bases and J gave up 7 bases, with 11 bases separating them. Germline V CDR1 and CDR2: MNHNS, SASEGT. The CDR3 reads CASSEYWANTQYF. In nucleotides, the CDR3 is TGTGCCAGCAGTGAGTACTGGGCAAATACGCAGTATTTT.

Note on this clonotype: This may come from a read error, since a much larger clone is one base off. The V gene is TRBV6-2 or TRBV6-3, the J gene TRBJ1-2, with D unclear. Germline values: CDR1 MNHEY, CDR2 SVGEGT. The CDR3 consists of 12 residues. Trimming removed 7 bases at V and 7 bases at J, with 13 bases between. The CDR3 loop is CASNFAVRGYTF. The CDR3 DNA sequence: TGTGCCAGCAATTTTGCGGTGCGTGGCTACACCTTC.

This clonotype was detected ten times or more. The chain recombines TRBV15 with TRBJ2-5; 9 positions match TRBD2. The CDR3 has 15 residues. Trimming at V came to 2 bases and at J to 4 bases, leaving 5 bases not matched to a gene. The germline gives CDR1 LNHNV, CDR2 YYDKDF (reference sequence). The CDR3 DNA reads as TGTGCCACCAGCAGACGGCGAGCGGGGGGAGAGACCCAGTACTTC. This sequence encodes CATSRRRAGGETQYF.

Notes on this clonotype: Sequence at one end of the junction differs from germline and may be a read error. The V and J genes are TRBV27 and TRBJ2-1; tentatively, D is TRBD1 (5 bases). The CDR3 covers 14 residues. Germline CDR1 and CDR2: MNHEY and SMNVEV (reference sequence). As DNA, the CDR3 is TGTGCCAGCAGTTCTCAGGGTTCCTACAATGAGCCGTTCTTC. Translation gives CASSSQGSYNEPFF.

This clonotype was observed many times. The CDR3 DNA reads as TGCGCCAGCAGCTTGGCTGAGGGAACTGAAGCTTTCTTT. Translation gives CASSLAEGTEAFF. The chain has TRBV5-1 and TRBJ1-1, with D unresolved. The CDR3 loop spans 13 amino acids. Trimming stripped 0 bases from V and 5 bases from J, with 8 bases between. Germline CDR1 and CDR2: SGHRS and YFSETQ.

This clonotype was observed many times. The J gene is TRBJ2-1, the V gene TRBV7-2, with 9 bases that match TRBD2. CDR3 length: 16 residues. Germline V gene lookup returns CDR1 SGHTA and CDR2 FQGNSA. V was clipped by 6 bases and J by 8 bases; unmatched bases: 14. The CDR3, as DNA: TGTGCCAGCAGTCTCTCCGCCGGGACTAGCTGGGATGAGCAGTTCTTC. Protein: CASSLSAGTSWDEQFF.

This clonotype has at least ten counts. This chain joins TRBV30 and TRBJ2-1; tentatively, D is TRBD2 (6 bases). There are 12 residues in the CDR3. The germline CDR1 and CDR2 sequences are GTSNPN and SVGIG (reference sequence). Trimming shortened V by 3 bases and J by 13 bases, and 16 bases separated the two germline ends. The CDR3 reads CAWSPGLGGQFF. The CDR3 DNA reads TGTGCCTGGAGCCCGGGACTCGGGGGTCAGTTCTTC.

The chain carries TRBV4-1 and TRBJ2-7; no clear D gene. V lost 4 bases, J lost 4 bases, and 14 bases lay in between. This CDR3 region has 14 residues. Germline V CDR1 and CDR2: MGHRA, YSYEKL. The CDR3 nucleotides read TGCGCCAGCAGCCTAGATCTTGTTGCGTACGAGCAGTACTTC. As protein: CASSLDLVAYEQYF.

A remark on this clonotype: Germline and junction disagree at one end, which may indicate a read error. This sequence joins TRBV7-7 and TRBJ1-1; D ambiguous. Germline V gene lookup returns CDR1 SSHAT and CDR2 FNYEAQ (reference sequence). The CDR3 is 13 residues long. The CDR3 coding sequence is TGTGCTAGCAGCTTATCGGAGAACACTGAAGCTTTCTTT. Protein: CASSLSENTEAFF.

In its sample, this clonotype was seen a few times. The V call is TRBV4-2, the J call TRBJ2-5; perhaps TRBD2 as D (5 bases). This CDR3 has 14 residues. Trimming pared 3 bases from V and 5 bases from J, leaving 13 bases between. The V gene's germline CDR1 is LGHNA and CDR2 YNFKEQ. The CDR3 DNA reads as TGTGCCAGCAGCCAGTGGGGAGAAGGGGAGACCCAGTACTTC. It encodes CASSQWGEGETQYF.

This clonotype was counted ten times or more. The chain joins TRBV24-1 to TRBJ2-1; D unclear. The V end was cut by 3 bases, the J end by 8 bases, with 19 bases between. Germline V gene lookup returns CDR1 KGHDR and CDR2 SFDVKD. CDR3 length: 16 amino acids. CDR3 region: CATSDPRLLPLDEQFF. The CDR3 DNA reads as TGTGCCACCAGTGATCCAAGACTCCTACCCTTGGATGAGCAGTTCTTC.